Included here is one T cell receptor beta chain sequence, with context. Its antigen remains unknown. The data stem from a study of blood T cells in healthy people across ages. Study observations and caveats: Older individuals had lower TCR beta diversity per million T cells (the decline was roughly linear). Estimated diversity, derived from one million T cells, was regarded as an underestimate.

The germline V and J ends were trimmed by 0 bases and 3 bases, with 11 bases remaining between them. The germline V gene encodes CDR1 SGHDN and CDR2 FVKESK. The CDR3 has 15 residues. Samples had at least 6.5 million PBMCs isolated from them. PCR was performed a second time for about 7 to 11 cycles using a sample-barcoded 5' primer and a J-beta primer mix. From the 5' RACE reads, TCRdb called clonotypes with MiXCR, one entry per CDR3 protein. Found here are under 750,000 distinct CDR3 sequences, 45% to 55% of them singletons; the top ten hold around 23%. The TCR sequence derives from an elderly man in good health. The chain has TRBV14 and TRBJ1-2; D call uncertain. The sequencing input was blood. This CDR3 reads CASSQDVGFDYGYTF. The CDR3 DNA is TGTGCCAGCAGCCAAGATGTGGGTTTTGACTATGGCTACACCTTC.